This is a list of T cell receptor beta chains from one sample in a study of blood T cell repertoires in COVID-19. Sequencing was performed with immunoSEQ multiplex PCR; in TCRdb, only in-frame clones are kept and a portion is missing. The data contain over 150,000 clones, about 80% of them seen just once; the ten biggest clones take up 6.9%. Sequencing was performed on peripheral blood. The source is a human donor with acute or convalescent COVID-19. The donor label of this sample is uncertain. The CDR3 runs from the conserved cysteine through the conserved F or W. The D gene is left open where the match is weak. Size values are once, few and many counts, or a class for expanded clones, and some rows have none.

len,v_gene,j_gene,d_gene,abundance,CDR3aa,CDR3nt
18,TRBV6-1,TRBJ1-5,TRBD1,-,CASSDPGQGGPLNQPQHF,TGTGCCAGCAGTGACCCGGGACAGGGTGGACCTTTGAATCAGCCCCAGCATTTT
15,TRBV6-5,TRBJ1-4,TRBD1,-,CASSYSGTVNEKLFF,TGTGCCAGCAGTTACTCAGGGACAGTAAATGAAAAACTGTTTTTT
12,TRBV29-1,TRBJ2-5,TRBD2,-,CSAFPGGETQYF,TGCAGCGCCTTCCCGGGGGGAGAGACCCAGTACTTC
16,TRBV19,TRBJ2-3,-,-,CASVGGLGRLPDTQYF,TGTGCCAGTGTAGGGGGATTGGGACGGCTGCCAGATACGCAGTATTTT
18,TRBV19,TRBJ1-5,TRBD1,-,CASSIWTGAGYSNQPQHF,TGTGCCAGTAGTATCTGGACAGGAGCTGGGTATAGCAATCAGCCCCAGCATTTT
16,TRBV4-1,TRBJ2-2,TRBD2,-,CASSQGSSGITGELFF,TGCGCCAGCAGCCAAGGGTCTAGCGGTATCACCGGGGAGCTGTTTTTT
13,TRBV3-1/TRBV3-2,TRBJ1-2,-,-,CASSQGRYYGYTF,TGTGCCAGCAGCCAGGGGCGTTACTATGGCTACACCTTC
14,TRBV15,TRBJ2-1,-,-,CATSRDTGLGQQFF,TGTGCCACCAGCAGAGATACAGGGCTAGGGCAGCAGTTCTTC
12,TRBV29-1,TRBJ1-2,TRBD1,-,CSARTGSYGYTF,TGCAGCGCTCGGACAGGGAGCTATGGCTACACCTTC
16,TRBV5-6,TRBJ1-1,TRBD1,-,CASSLWGPDRAYGAFF,TGTGCCAGCAGCTTGTGGGGGCCAGACAGGGCCTATGGAGCTTTCTTT
15,TRBV27,TRBJ2-7,TRBD1,-,CASSSKDRAVYEQYF,TGTGCCAGCAGTTCCAAGGACAGGGCCGTCTACGAGCAGTACTTC
13,TRBV29-1,TRBJ1-2,-,-,CSVVVGGPPGYTF,TGCAGCGTTGTAGTCGGGGGGCCGCCTGGCTACACCTTC
16,TRBV10-1,TRBJ1-6,-,-,CASSFIESIYNSPLHF,TGCGCCAGCAGTTTCATTGAGAGTATATATAATTCACCCCTCCACTTT
15,TRBV19,TRBJ2-5,-,-,CASSIVHDYQETQYF,TGTGCCAGTAGTATAGTCCACGACTACCAAGAGACCCAGTACTTC
10,TRBV25-1,TRBJ1-2,-,-,CAAGDYGYTF,TGTGCCGCCGGGGATTATGGCTACACCTTC
13,TRBV24-1,TRBJ2-7,-,-,CATSDSQGYEQYF,TGTGCCACCAGTGACTCACAGGGATACGAGCAGTACTTC
16,TRBV7-9,TRBJ2-3,-,-,CASSLVGLGGTDTQYF,TGTGCCAGCAGCTTAGTTGGGCTCGGGGGAACAGATACGCAGTATTTT
15,TRBV9,TRBJ2-2,-,-,CASSAKGTNTGELFF,TGTGCCAGCAGCGCGAAAGGGACTAACACCGGGGAGCTGTTTTTT
13,TRBV3-1/TRBV3-2,TRBJ2-7,TRBD2,-,CASRGTSGSEQYF,TGTGCCAGCAGGGGGACTAGCGGGAGCGAGCAGTACTTC
15,TRBV30,TRBJ2-6,-,-,CAWKGWFTGANVLTF,TGTGCCTGGAAGGGGTGGTTCACTGGGGCCAACGTCCTGACTTTC
16,TRBV18,TRBJ1-2,-,-,CASSPDTPQIKRGYTF,TGTGCCAGCTCACCGGACACCCCCCAAATTAAAAGGGGCTACACCTTC
15,TRBV3-1/TRBV3-2,TRBJ2-7,TRBD2,few,CASSQASGGSYEQYF,TGTGCCAGCAGCCAAGCCTCGGGGGGTTCCTACGAGCAGTACTTC
14,TRBV7-8,TRBJ1-1,TRBD1,-,CASSFQGAVTEAFF,TGTGCCAGCAGCTTTCAGGGGGCCGTCACTGAAGCTTTCTTT
15,TRBV2,TRBJ1-1,-,-,CASSERGTPNTEAFF,TGTGCCAGCAGTGAGCGGGGGACACCGAACACTGAAGCTTTCTTT
15,TRBV7-2,TRBJ2-1,TRBD2,-,CASSRPGLAPHEQFF,TGTGCCAGCAGCCGTCCGGGACTAGCCCCGCATGAGCAGTTCTTC
14,TRBV29-1,TRBJ1-4,TRBD1,-,CSVGRQGANEKLFF,TGCAGCGTTGGAAGACAGGGGGCTAATGAAAAACTGTTTTTT
14,TRBV19,TRBJ2-3,-,once,CASGQGGRTDTQYF,TGTGCCAGTGGGCAGGGGGGTCGGACAGATACGCAGTATTTT
12,TRBV28,TRBJ1-2,-,once,CASSLQGYGYTF,TGTGCCAGCAGCCTACAGGGTTATGGCTACACCTTC
15,TRBV3-1/TRBV3-2,TRBJ1-5,-,-,CASSQDNRGTQPQHF,TGTGCCAGCAGCCAAGATAACCGGGGGACTCAGCCCCAGCATTTT
13,TRBV19,TRBJ1-2,-,-,CASSTQPNYGYTF,TGTGCCAGTAGTACACAGCCTAACTATGGCTACACCTTC
13,TRBV7-8,TRBJ1-2,TRBD1,-,CASSSRQGDGYTF,TGTGCCAGCAGCTCCAGACAGGGGGATGGCTACACCTTC
14,TRBV13,TRBJ1-1,-,-,CASSPREWNTEAFF,TGTGCCAGCAGCCCCCGGGAGTGGAACACTGAAGCTTTCTTT
17,TRBV27,TRBJ2-5,TRBD1,few,CASSLGTGKGERETQYF,TGTGCCAGCAGTTTAGGGACAGGGAAGGGTGAAAGAGAGACCCAGTACTTC
12,TRBV11-1,TRBJ2-3,TRBD1,once,CASSYPGQPQYF,TGTGCCAGCAGCTACCCGGGACAGCCGCAGTATTTT
16,TRBV3-1/TRBV3-2,TRBJ2-1,TRBD2,-,CASSQGTSGGYNEQFF,TGTGCCAGCAGCCAAGGGACTAGCGGGGGGTACAATGAGCAGTTCTTC
14,TRBV6-5,TRBJ1-2,TRBD1,once,CASSYEPGGPRYTF,TGTGCCAGCAGTTACGAGCCAGGGGGACCACGCTACACCTTC
12,TRBV6-6,TRBJ1-2,-,-,CASPGVFYGYTF,TGTGCCAGCCCGGGGGTATTCTATGGCTACACCTTC
16,TRBV18,TRBJ2-2,TRBD1,once,CASSRPTGTNTGELFF,TGTGCCAGCTCACGACCGACAGGGACGAACACCGGGGAGCTGTTTTTT
16,TRBV11-1,TRBJ1-3,TRBD1,-,CASSSNRGRSGNTIYF,TGTGCCAGCAGCTCTAACAGGGGGCGATCTGGAAACACCATATATTTT
14,TRBV29-1,TRBJ2-5,TRBD2,once,CSVSGRGAQETQYF,TGCAGCGTCAGCGGGAGGGGTGCCCAAGAGACCCAGTACTTC
17,TRBV27,TRBJ2-2,TRBD2,few,CASSPPGTSGRAGELFF,TGTGCCAGCAGTCCCCCGGGGACTAGCGGGAGGGCAGGGGAGCTGTTTTTT
14,TRBV19,TRBJ2-5,-,once,CASKDGGNQETQYF,TGTGCCAGTAAGGATGGAGGGAACCAAGAGACCCAGTACTTC
16,TRBV28,TRBJ2-2,TRBD2,-,CASSLGLAGVSGELFF,TGTGCCAGCAGTCTGGGGCTAGCGGGAGTATCAGGGGAGCTGTTTTTT
15,TRBV11-3,TRBJ2-7,-,-,CASSSGTAGKSEQYF,TGTGCCAGCAGCTCCGGGACCGCGGGGAAAAGCGAGCAGTACTTC
15,TRBV5-1,TRBJ2-4,TRBD1,-,CASSSTGTGGNIQYF,TGCGCCAGCAGCTCTACCGGGACAGGAGGAAACATTCAGTACTTC
15,TRBV5-1,TRBJ1-6,TRBD1,-,CASSLAGQDNSPLHF,TGCGCCAGCAGCTTGGCGGGACAGGATAATTCACCCCTCCACTTT
13,TRBV6-2/TRBV6-3,TRBJ1-2,TRBD1,-,CASSYPPGTANTF,TGTGCCAGCAGTTACCCCCCAGGGACAGCCAACACCTTC
16,TRBV18,TRBJ1-1,-,-,CASSPTNLGGNTEAFF,TGTGCCAGCTCACCAACCAATTTGGGGGGGAACACTGAAGCTTTCTTT
13,TRBV28,TRBJ1-5,-,-,CASRPRVGQPQHF,TGTGCCAGCAGGCCCAGGGTGGGACAGCCCCAGCATTTT
13,TRBV5-1,TRBJ2-7,-,once,CASSLSRSSEQYF,TGCGCCAGCAGCTTGAGCAGGTCGTCCGAGCAGTACTTC